The 10 T cell receptor beta chains in this list originate from one sample, sequenced in a study of blood T cell repertoires in COVID-19. TCRdb's table, derived via immunoSEQ multiplex PCR, lists solely in-frame clones and lacks some. The table has 70,000 to 95,000 clones, just under 85% seen once; the top ten hold 12%. Material: peripheral blood. The receptor source for this set is a woman between 65 and 79 years old with active or convalescent COVID-19.

The rearrangement joins TRBV6-5 to TRBJ1-1; D gene ambiguous. This CDR3 spans 14 amino acids. V was shortened by 6 bases and J by 4 bases, with 15 bases between the two germline ends. In germline, CDR1 is MNHEY, CDR2 SVGAGI. The CDR3 reads CASSYKLASTEAFF. CDR3 sequence (DNA): TGTGCCAGCAGCTATAAACTCGCTAGCACTGAAGCTTTCTTT.

The genes are TRBV15 and TRBJ1-6, with 9 nucleotides matching TRBD1. This CDR3 has 18 residues. Germline trimming cut 3 bases from V and 3 bases from J; bases unmatched to any gene: 9. Germline V CDR1 and CDR2: LNHNV, YYDKDF (reference sequence). In nucleotides, the CDR3 is TGTGCCACCAGCAGGGACAGGGGCCTAGCGGGCTATAATTCACCCCTCCACTTT. Protein sequence: CATSRDRGLAGYNSPLHF.

This clone was detected only once. This chain joins TRBV7-2 and TRBJ1-1, with a weak D call TRBD1 (6 bases). Per the germline V gene, CDR1 is SGHTA and CDR2 is FQGNSA. The CDR3 runs 13 residues. The V gene lost 8 bases and the J gene lost 4 bases, with 14 bases spanning the gap. This CDR3 is CASFRGVGTEAFF. In DNA, the CDR3 is TGTGCCAGCTTCAGGGGCGTAGGCACTGAAGCTTTCTTT. The complete variable domain, with remaining parts taken from reference TRBV7-2 and TRBJ1-1, reads GAGVSQSPSNKVTEKGKDVELRCDPISGHTALYWYRQSLGQGLEFLIYFQGNSAPDKSGLPSDRFSAERTGGSVSTLTIQRTQQEDSAVYLCASFRGVGTEAFFGQGTRLTVV.

The chain carries TRBV10-2 and TRBJ1-2; 7 bases are a match to TRBD1. Germline loops: CDR1 WSHSY, CDR2 SAAADI. This CDR3 is 13 amino acids long. The ends lost 0 bases at V and 14 bases at J; junction bases unmatched: 9. The CDR3 loop reads CASSESMYGTETF. The CDR3 DNA reads TGCGCCAGCAGTGAGTCGATGTATGGGACAGAGACCTTC.

V is TRBV5-1 and J is TRBJ2-2; 8 bases are a match to TRBD2. The germline CDR1 and CDR2 sequences are SGHRS and YFSETQ. The CDR3 extends over 18 amino acids. V dropped 5 bases and J dropped 1; count of bases not matched to a gene: 13. The chain's CDR3 is CASSHTWPGLVNTGELFF. In DNA, the CDR3 is TGCGCCAGCAGTCACACATGGCCGGGACTAGTGAACACCGGGGAGCTGTTTTTT.

This sequence joins TRBV5-1 and TRBJ1-1, with a possible D match to TRBD1 (5 bases). V lost 4 bases to trimming and J lost 1 base, with 11 bases between them. CDR1 is SGHRS and CDR2 is YFSETQ in the germline V gene. The CDR3 contains 14 residues. The CDR3 here is CASSPRQRNTEAFF. CDR3 nucleotides: TGCGCCAGCAGCCCGAGACAGAGGAACACTGAAGCTTTCTTT. Full variable domain (remainder filled in from reference TRBV5-1 and TRBJ1-1): KAGVTQTPRYLIKTRGQQVTLSCSPISGHRSVSWYQQTPGQGLQFLFEYFSETQRNKGNFPGRFSGRQFSNSRSEMNVSTLELGDSALYLCASSPRQRNTEAFFGQGTRLTVV.

This chain uses TRBV2 with TRBJ1-2; 8 bases align to TRBD1. Per germline, CDR1 SNHLY and CDR2 FYNNEI. V shed 11 bases and J 4 bases; nucleotides not matched to a gene: 9. The CDR3 has 13 amino acids. CDR3 sequence: CAGNRGGGYGYTF. The DNA of the CDR3 is TGTGCCGGAAACAGGGGGGGCGGCTATGGCTACACCTTC.

CDR3 loop: CASSRGQSYEQYF. The DNA for the CDR3 is TGTGCCAGCAGTAGGGGGCAGTCCTACGAGCAGTACTTC. This sequence joins TRBV27 and TRBJ2-7; TRBD1 matches 7 bases. Germline V lookup: CDR1 MNHEY, CDR2 SMNVEV (reference sequence). V shed 5 bases and J 1 base; nucleotides not matched to a gene: 2. The length of the CDR3 is 13 residues.

The V gene is TRBV6-5, the J gene TRBJ1-6, with 10 bases fitting TRBD1. The junction had 5 bases not matched to a gene; V was cut back by 6 bases and J by 9 bases. Germline V gene lookup returns CDR1 MNHEY and CDR2 SVGAGI. This CDR3 contains 14 residues. The CDR3 protein is CASSRTGGGSPLHF. CDR3 sequence (DNA): TGTGCCAGCAGCCGGACAGGGGGTGGTTCACCCCTCCACTTT.

The chain employs TRBV20-1 and TRBJ1-1; D not resolved. Trimming cost V 5 bases and J 1 base, with 5 bases left between them. Germline V CDR1 and CDR2: DFQATT, SNEGSKA (reference sequence). CDR3 size: 11 residues. The DNA for the CDR3 is TGCAGTGCTCCCTCGAACACTGAAGCTTTCTTT. The encoded protein is CSAPSNTEAFF.